What follows are 2 T cell receptor beta chains derived from one specimen sequenced in a study of blood T cell repertoires in COVID-19. Assay: immunoSEQ multiplex PCR; the TCRdb copy retains only in-frame clones and omits some. The repertoire holds a few hundred thousand clones, around 88% seen once, with over 6% in the top ten. Sequenced: PBMCs or T cells enriched from blood (not recorded which). The receptors were sampled from a woman aged 40-49 years who had recovered from COVID-19.

The chain is built from TRBV5-6 and TRBJ2-3; D call uncertain. Between the trimmed V and J ends, which lost 4 bases and 2 bases, there was a span of 8 bases. The CDR3 contains 13 residues. Germline lookup yields CDR1 SGHDT and CDR2 YYEEEE. The CDR3 DNA reads TGTGCCAGCAGCGGCGGCACCACAGATACGCAGTATTTT. This translates into CASSGGTTDTQYF.

V gene TRBV11-2 combines with J gene TRBJ1-2, with 8 bases that match TRBD1. This CDR3 has 13 amino acids. With 5 bases clipped from V and 6 bases from J, the junction kept 5 bases outside the gene matches. Per the germline V gene, CDR1 is SGHAT and CDR2 is FQNNGV. CDR3 region: CASSALQGDGYTF. DNA of the CDR3: TGTGCCAGCAGCGCACTACAGGGGGATGGCTACACCTTC.